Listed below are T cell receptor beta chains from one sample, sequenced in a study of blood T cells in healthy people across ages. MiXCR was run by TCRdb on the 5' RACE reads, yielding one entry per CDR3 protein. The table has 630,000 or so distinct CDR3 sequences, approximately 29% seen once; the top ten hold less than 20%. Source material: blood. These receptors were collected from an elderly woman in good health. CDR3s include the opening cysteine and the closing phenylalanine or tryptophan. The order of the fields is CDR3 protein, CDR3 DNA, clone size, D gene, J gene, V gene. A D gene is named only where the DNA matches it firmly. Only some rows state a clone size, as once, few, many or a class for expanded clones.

CDR3aa: CASSPYGTGPTGELFF; CDR3nt: TGTGCCAGCAGTCCATATGGGACAGGCCCCACCGGGGAGCTGTTTTTT; abundance: many; d_gene: TRBD1; j_gene: TRBJ2-2; v_gene: TRBV12-3/TRBV12-4
CDR3aa: CATSDGALDTQYF; CDR3nt: TGTGCCACCAGTGATGGCGCTCTGGATACGCAGTATTTT; abundance: many; d_gene: -; j_gene: TRBJ2-3; v_gene: TRBV24-1
CDR3aa: CASSLVELRGYGYTF; CDR3nt: TGTGCCAGCAGCCTGGTAGAACTTCGTGGGTATGGCTACACCTTC; abundance: many; d_gene: -; j_gene: TRBJ1-2; v_gene: TRBV5-6
CDR3aa: CSVGNLAGGTGEQYF; CDR3nt: TGCAGCGTTGGGAACTTAGCGGGGGGAACTGGCGAGCAGTACTTC; abundance: many; d_gene: TRBD2; j_gene: TRBJ2-7; v_gene: TRBV29-1
CDR3aa: CASYLNEYFPTGELFF; CDR3nt: TGTGCCAGCTATTTGAATGAGTATTTCCCCACCGGGGAGCTGTTTTTT; abundance: -; d_gene: -; j_gene: TRBJ2-2; v_gene: TRBV7-9
CDR3aa: CASRLGQGLRWETQYF; CDR3nt: TGTGCCAGCAGGCTCGGACAGGGGCTACGGTGGGAGACCCAGTACTTC; abundance: -; d_gene: TRBD1; j_gene: TRBJ2-5; v_gene: TRBV7-9
CDR3aa: CASSFAVTSGVRTNIQYF; CDR3nt: TGCGCCAGCAGCTTCGCCGTAACTAGCGGGGTAAGGACGAACATTCAGTACTTC; abundance: many; d_gene: TRBD2; j_gene: TRBJ2-4; v_gene: TRBV5-1
CDR3aa: CASSSRTGGLEKLFF; CDR3nt: TGTGCCAGCAGTTCTCGGACAGGGGGATTGGAAAAACTGTTTTTT; abundance: many; d_gene: TRBD1; j_gene: TRBJ1-4; v_gene: TRBV28
CDR3aa: CASSVGSGQTNTEAFF; CDR3nt: TGTGCCAGCAGCGTAGGTTCGGGACAAACGAACACTGAAGCTTTCTTT; abundance: -; d_gene: -; j_gene: TRBJ1-1; v_gene: TRBV9
CDR3aa: CSVVGGSDTQYF; CDR3nt: TGCAGCGTTGTAGGGGGGTCGGATACGCAGTATTTT; abundance: many; d_gene: -; j_gene: TRBJ2-3; v_gene: TRBV29-1
CDR3aa: CASSASKGGGAGDTQYF; CDR3nt: TGTGCCAGCAGTGCCTCTAAGGGCGGGGGGGCCGGGGATACGCAGTATTTT; abundance: -; d_gene: TRBD2; j_gene: TRBJ2-3; v_gene: TRBV28
CDR3aa: CASSEFWNYEQYF; CDR3nt: TGCGCCAGCAGTGAGTTCTGGAACTACGAGCAGTACTTC; abundance: -; d_gene: -; j_gene: TRBJ2-7; v_gene: TRBV10-2
CDR3aa: CAWSLGTDTQYF; CDR3nt: TGTGCCTGGTCTTTGGGGACAGATACGCAGTATTTT; abundance: many; d_gene: -; j_gene: TRBJ2-3; v_gene: TRBV30
CDR3aa: CASSEAPGLVAETQFF; CDR3nt: TGCGCCAGCAGCGAGGCTCCGGGACTAGTGGCAGAGACCCAGTTCTTC; abundance: -; d_gene: TRBD2; j_gene: TRBJ2-1; v_gene: TRBV5-1
CDR3aa: CASPGVFNEKLFF; CDR3nt: TGTGCCAGCCCCGGGGTTTTCAATGAAAAACTGTTTTTT; abundance: -; d_gene: -; j_gene: TRBJ1-4; v_gene: TRBV5-8
CDR3aa: CSADRGPRDGYTF; CDR3nt: TGCAGCGCCGACAGGGGTCCTCGAGACGGCTACACCTTC; abundance: many; d_gene: TRBD1; j_gene: TRBJ1-2; v_gene: TRBV29-1
CDR3aa: CASSPGTGRAQPQHF; CDR3nt: TGTGCCAGCAGCCCGGGGACAGGGAGGGCTCAGCCCCAGCATTTT; abundance: many; d_gene: TRBD1; j_gene: TRBJ1-5; v_gene: TRBV9
CDR3aa: CASNAWDARGSTDTQYF; CDR3nt: TGTGCCAGCAACGCTTGGGACGCCCGGGGAAGCACAGATACGCAGTATTTT; abundance: -; d_gene: -; j_gene: TRBJ2-3; v_gene: TRBV7-3
CDR3aa: CASSLSGGGGYTF; CDR3nt: TGTGCCAGCAGTTTATCGGGGGGAGGCGGCTACACCTTC; abundance: many; d_gene: -; j_gene: TRBJ1-2; v_gene: TRBV12-3/TRBV12-4
CDR3aa: CASTRGGGDGYTF; CDR3nt: TGTGCCAGCACCAGAGGAGGGGGTGATGGCTACACCTTC; abundance: many; d_gene: -; j_gene: TRBJ1-2; v_gene: TRBV12-3/TRBV12-4
CDR3aa: CASSSRAAGGEQYF; CDR3nt: TGCGCCAGCAGCTCCAGGGCAGCGGGGGGCGAACAGTACTTC; abundance: -; d_gene: TRBD2; j_gene: TRBJ2-7; v_gene: TRBV5-1
CDR3aa: CSALGRPKNIQYF; CDR3nt: TGCAGTGCGCTCGGGAGGCCCAAAAACATTCAGTACTTC; abundance: -; d_gene: TRBD2; j_gene: TRBJ2-4; v_gene: TRBV20-1
CDR3aa: CASSRRDRGFYDQETQYF; CDR3nt: TGTGCCAGCAGCCGCCGCGACAGGGGGTTTTACGACCAAGAGACCCAGTACTTC; abundance: -; d_gene: TRBD1; j_gene: TRBJ2-5; v_gene: TRBV3-1
CDR3aa: CSGQGAGTYEQYF; CDR3nt: TGCAGCGGACAGGGGGCCGGGACCTACGAGCAGTACTTC; abundance: many; d_gene: TRBD1; j_gene: TRBJ2-7; v_gene: TRBV29-1
CDR3aa: CASSRGDEQFF; CDR3nt: TGTGCCAGCAGTCGGGGAGATGAGCAGTTCTTC; abundance: many; d_gene: -; j_gene: TRBJ2-1; v_gene: TRBV6-2/TRBV6-3
CDR3aa: CATSHLTSGGFYEQYF; CDR3nt: TGTGCCACCAGCCATCTGACTAGCGGGGGGTTCTACGAGCAGTACTTC; abundance: many; d_gene: TRBD2; j_gene: TRBJ2-7; v_gene: TRBV15
CDR3aa: CASSFRAANTEAFF; CDR3nt: TGTGCCAGCAGCTTCAGGGCAGCGAACACTGAAGCTTTCTTT; abundance: -; d_gene: -; j_gene: TRBJ1-1; v_gene: TRBV7-9
CDR3aa: CASSLVGTGDYEQYF; CDR3nt: TGTGCCAGCAGCTTAGTGGGGACAGGGGACTACGAGCAGTACTTC; abundance: many; d_gene: TRBD1; j_gene: TRBJ2-7; v_gene: TRBV7-2
CDR3aa: CASSPTGGWRGGLAKNIQYF; CDR3nt: TGTGCCAGCAGCCCGACAGGGGGATGGAGGGGGGGACTAGCCAAAAACATTCAGTACTTC; abundance: many; d_gene: TRBD1; j_gene: TRBJ2-4; v_gene: TRBV7-2
CDR3aa: CASSYRVFGYEQYF; CDR3nt: TGTGCCAGCAGTTACCGGGTGTTTGGCTACGAGCAGTACTTC; abundance: once; d_gene: -; j_gene: TRBJ2-7; v_gene: TRBV6-5
CDR3aa: CASSPSSAGRYEQYF; CDR3nt: TGCGCCAGCAGCCCCAGTTCTGCTGGCAGGTACGAGCAGTACTTC; abundance: -; d_gene: -; j_gene: TRBJ2-7; v_gene: TRBV4-1
CDR3aa: CASSRTAPLEQYF; CDR3nt: TGTGCCAGCAGCCGGACGGCCCCGCTCGAGCAGTACTTC; abundance: -; d_gene: -; j_gene: TRBJ2-7; v_gene: TRBV7-2
CDR3aa: CATFKEVGVGGTQYF; CDR3nt: TGTGCCACCTTCAAGGAGGTTGGTGTCGGTGGTACGCAGTATTTT; abundance: many; d_gene: -; j_gene: TRBJ2-3; v_gene: TRBV28
CDR3aa: CSARDGRWTGELFF; CDR3nt: TGCAGTGCTAGAGACGGCAGGTGGACCGGGGAGCTGTTTTTT; abundance: few; d_gene: -; j_gene: TRBJ2-2; v_gene: TRBV20-1
CDR3aa: CASSIGQIGTDTQYF; CDR3nt: TGTGCCAGCAGTATCGGACAGATCGGCACAGATACGCAGTATTTT; abundance: many; d_gene: -; j_gene: TRBJ2-3; v_gene: TRBV12-3/TRBV12-4
CDR3aa: CASSLTGKANNYGYTF; CDR3nt: TGTGCCAGCAGTTTGACAGGGAAAGCAAATAACTATGGCTACACCTTC; abundance: many; d_gene: TRBD1; j_gene: TRBJ1-2; v_gene: TRBV27
CDR3aa: CASTLRGGEREQYF; CDR3nt: TGTGCCAGCACCCTACGCGGGGGTGAAAGGGAGCAGTACTTC; abundance: many; d_gene: TRBD2; j_gene: TRBJ2-7; v_gene: TRBV28
CDR3aa: CASSSPIFGQETQYF; CDR3nt: TGCGCCAGCAGCTCCCCGATTTTTGGCCAAGAGACCCAGTACTTC; abundance: -; d_gene: -; j_gene: TRBJ2-5; v_gene: TRBV5-1
CDR3aa: CASSHRQGPAGNTIYF; CDR3nt: TGTGCCAGCAGTCACAGACAGGGCCCCGCTGGAAACACCATATATTTT; abundance: few; d_gene: TRBD1; j_gene: TRBJ1-3; v_gene: TRBV6-6
CDR3aa: CSATLLAGPFDTQYF; CDR3nt: TGCAGTGCTACGCTTCTAGCGGGGCCTTTCGATACGCAGTATTTT; abundance: many; d_gene: TRBD2; j_gene: TRBJ2-3; v_gene: TRBV20-1
CDR3aa: CSVVGGDSSYGYTF; CDR3nt: TGCAGCGTAGTGGGAGGGGACAGCTCCTATGGCTACACCTTC; abundance: -; d_gene: TRBD1; j_gene: TRBJ1-2; v_gene: TRBV29-1
CDR3aa: CATSRVTRQGAEKLFF; CDR3nt: TGTGCCACCAGCAGAGTTACCCGACAGGGGGCTGAAAAACTGTTTTTT; abundance: few; d_gene: TRBD1; j_gene: TRBJ1-4; v_gene: TRBV15
CDR3aa: CASSLRGGGAGNQPQHF; CDR3nt: TGTGCCAGCAGCCTACGAGGAGGGGGCGCGGGCAATCAGCCCCAGCATTTT; abundance: -; d_gene: TRBD1; j_gene: TRBJ1-5; v_gene: TRBV7-2
CDR3aa: CSARDRGQVSVRNSNQPQHF; CDR3nt: TGCAGTGCTAGAGATAGGGGACAGGTGTCTGTGAGGAACAGCAATCAGCCCCAGCATTTT; abundance: -; d_gene: TRBD1; j_gene: TRBJ1-5; v_gene: TRBV20-1
CDR3aa: CASSQELDRGVGYTF; CDR3nt: TGTGCCAGCAGCCAAGAGCTTGACAGGGGAGTGGGCTACACCTTC; abundance: -; d_gene: TRBD1; j_gene: TRBJ1-2; v_gene: TRBV4-2
CDR3aa: CSVTGLSYEQYF; CDR3nt: TGCAGCGTTACGGGACTTAGCTACGAGCAGTACTTC; abundance: -; d_gene: -; j_gene: TRBJ2-7; v_gene: TRBV29-1
CDR3aa: CASSIRARDTQYF; CDR3nt: TGTGCCAGCAGTATCCGGGCCAGGGATACGCAGTATTTT; abundance: -; d_gene: -; j_gene: TRBJ2-3; v_gene: TRBV2
CDR3aa: CASSSARQGDGYTF; CDR3nt: TGCGCCAGCAGCTCAGCCCGGCAGGGGGATGGCTACACCTTC; abundance: many; d_gene: TRBD1; j_gene: TRBJ1-2; v_gene: TRBV5-1
CDR3aa: CASSSGTLLNYEQYF; CDR3nt: TGTGCCAGCAGCTCTGGGACGTTGTTGAACTACGAGCAGTACTTC; abundance: many; d_gene: -; j_gene: TRBJ2-7; v_gene: TRBV7-2
CDR3aa: CAISEPSGGENTGELFF; CDR3nt: TGTGCCATCAGTGAGCCGTCGGGGGGGGAGAACACCGGGGAGCTGTTTTTT; abundance: many; d_gene: TRBD2; j_gene: TRBJ2-2; v_gene: TRBV10-3
CDR3aa: CSARGSLARAYNEQFF; CDR3nt: TGCAGTGCTAGAGGTTCCTTAGCGAGAGCCTACAATGAGCAGTTCTTC; abundance: -; d_gene: -; j_gene: TRBJ2-1; v_gene: TRBV20-1
CDR3aa: CSARYTGNTDTQYF; CDR3nt: TGCAGTGCTCGGTACACAGGGAACACAGATACGCAGTATTTT; abundance: many; d_gene: -; j_gene: TRBJ2-3; v_gene: TRBV20-1
CDR3aa: CASSIWTGAGESYGYTF; CDR3nt: TGTGCCAGTAGTATTTGGACAGGCGCCGGAGAAAGCTATGGCTACACCTTC; abundance: few; d_gene: TRBD1; j_gene: TRBJ1-2; v_gene: TRBV19
CDR3aa: CASSLGTHYGYTF; CDR3nt: TGTGCCAGCAGCTTAGGTACACACTATGGCTACACCTTC; abundance: many; d_gene: -; j_gene: TRBJ1-2; v_gene: TRBV7-3
CDR3aa: CASSRSSYNSPLHF; CDR3nt: TGTGCCAGCAGCAGAAGCTCCTATAATTCACCCCTCCACTTT; abundance: many; d_gene: -; j_gene: TRBJ1-6; v_gene: TRBV28
CDR3aa: CSARDFNEQYF; CDR3nt: TGCAGTGCTAGAGATTTCAACGAGCAGTACTTC; abundance: many; d_gene: -; j_gene: TRBJ2-7; v_gene: TRBV20-1
CDR3aa: CASSLAPGQNTEAFF; CDR3nt: TGTGCCAGCAGTTTAGCTCCAGGCCAGAACACTGAAGCTTTCTTT; abundance: many; d_gene: -; j_gene: TRBJ1-1; v_gene: TRBV12-3/TRBV12-4
CDR3aa: CASSDRSGGPQKEAQYF; CDR3nt: TGTGCCAGCAGTGATCGTAGCGGGGGGCCTCAAAAAGAGGCCCAGTACTTC; abundance: few; d_gene: TRBD2; j_gene: TRBJ2-5; v_gene: TRBV2
CDR3aa: CASSIGGLEQYF; CDR3nt: TGTGCCAGCAGTATCGGGGGGCTCGAGCAGTACTTC; abundance: many; d_gene: -; j_gene: TRBJ2-7; v_gene: TRBV27
CDR3aa: CAIGPDRLQPQHF; CDR3nt: TGTGCCATCGGCCCGGACAGGCTTCAGCCCCAGCATTTT; abundance: once; d_gene: TRBD1; j_gene: TRBJ1-5; v_gene: TRBV10-3